This TCR beta chain was obtained from a study of T cell clonotyping in hematopoietic cell transplantation. Study context: Recipient samples before transplant were obtained post-cytoreduction.

Data came from immunoSEQ multiplex PCR; TCRdb stores just in-frame clones and leaves some out. The repertoire includes 25,000 to 30,000 clones, approximately 82% of them detected once, and approximately 24% sits in the top ten. Time point specified: recipient sample about 28 days before transplant, after cytoreduction. Samples: about 28 days before transplant, then days 30, 100 and 180 after. Findings and limits, study-wide: At the given depth, recipient repertoires were over 95% de novo clonotypes. After transplant, recipient diversity fell while pathologically expanded clonotypes grew through day 180.

Trimming cost V 3 bases and J 4 bases; bases outside gene matches: 7. This CDR3 region has 15 residues. Looked up from germline, CDR1 is LNHDA and CDR2 is SQIVND (reference sequence). As regards this clone: Its antigen remains unknown.

The sequence came from a woman aged 55 to 70 with acute myeloid leukemia. Some clones in this sample may be carry-over from other donors' samples. The material sequenced was peripheral blood mononuclear cells, taken before stem cell transplant. The chain carries TRBV19 and TRBJ2-5; TRBD1 agrees at 8 bases. CDR3 nucleotide sequence: TGTGCCAGTAGTATCCCCAGGGGGCTGGGAGAGACCCAGTACTTC. Its protein is CASSIPRGLGETQYF.